Below, 14 T cell receptor beta chains from the same sample are listed, as sequenced in a study of beta chain features in type 1 diabetes. Expressed TCRB transcripts were sequenced because the isolated RNA had all been reverse transcribed beforehand. Some clones are missing from TCRdb's copy, which holds only in-frame ones; the method was immunoSEQ multiplex PCR. The table shows tens of thousands of clones, with roughly three fifths occurring only once. The sample was Tregs from blood. The receptors were sampled from a woman aged 18-29 years in good health.

The gene calls are TRBV5-1 and TRBJ2-7; the match to TRBD2 covers 7 bases. Trimming cost V 4 bases and J 3 bases; bases outside gene matches: 13. The germline gives CDR1 SGHRS, CDR2 YFSETQ. The CDR3 is 16 amino acids. The CDR3, as DNA: TGCGCCAGCAGCCTGGACCCCGGGGGGAGGGGCTACGAGCAGTACTTC. This encodes CASSLDPGGRGYEQYF.

The V and J genes are TRBV18 and TRBJ1-4, with D possibly matching TRBD1 (6 bases). V was trimmed by 3 bases and J by 5 bases, leaving 13 bases between them. This CDR3 contains 15 residues. CDR1 KGHSH and CDR2 LQKENI come from the germline V gene. The CDR3: CASSPPDRRNEKLFF. The CDR3 DNA follows: TGTGCCAGCTCACCTCCGGACAGACGAAATGAAAAACTGTTTTTT.

This clone was counted between two and nine times. This sequence joins TRBV9 and TRBJ2-1, with a weak D call TRBD2 (6 bases). Per germline, CDR1 SGDLS and CDR2 YYNGEE. This CDR3 is built from 13 residues. V gave up 4 bases and J gave up 9 bases, with 14 bases separating them. The DNA for the CDR3 is TGTGCCAGCAGCAAGCGACTAGGGGCTGAGCAGTTCTTC. It encodes CASSKRLGAEQFF.

This chain connects TRBV27 to TRBJ1-2, with 10 bases identical to TRBD1. Germline V gene sequence: CDR1 MNHEY, CDR2 SMNVEV (reference sequence). The junction had 10 bases not matched to a gene; V was cut back by 7 bases and J by 8 bases. The length of the CDR3 is 14 residues. The CDR3 spells CASKDGQGGRGYTF. The CDR3, as DNA: TGTGCCAGCAAAGACGGACAGGGGGGGAGGGGCTACACCTTC.

This sequence joins TRBV6-6 and TRBJ1-5; D possibly corresponds to TRBD1 (5 bases). Trimming stripped 8 bases from V and 0 bases from J, with 11 bases between. The CDR3 is 14 residues long. The germline CDR1 and CDR2 sequences are MNHNY and SVGAGI (reference sequence). CDR3 region: CASGARDSNQPQHF. The DNA of the CDR3 is TGTGCCAGCGGGGCGCGGGATAGCAATCAGCCCCAGCATTTT.

This chain joins TRBV7-9 and TRBJ2-4; possibly TRBD2 for D (5 bases). V lost 1 base and J lost 6, with 10 bases in between. Germline-derived CDR1 and CDR2 are SEHNR and FQNEAQ (reference sequence). This CDR3 region has 14 residues. CDR3 amino acids: CASSLGTARNIQYF. DNA for the CDR3: TGTGCCAGCAGCTTAGGGACTGCAAGAAACATTCAGTACTTC.

This clone appeared a few times. This sequence joins TRBV7-9 and TRBJ2-7, with 7 bases matching TRBD1. Germline V gene sequence: CDR1 SEHNR, CDR2 FQNEAQ (reference sequence). V lost 7 bases to trimming and J lost 2 bases; unmatched junction nucleotides: 11. The CDR3 length is 15 residues. CDR3 residues: CASTATGTATYEQYF. DNA for the CDR3: TGTGCCAGCACCGCGACCGGGACAGCCACCTACGAGCAGTACTTC.

The chain has TRBV6-1 and TRBJ2-2, with D possibly TRBD2 on 5 matching bases. The length of the CDR3 is 14 residues. Germline V gene lookup returns CDR1 MNHNS and CDR2 SASEGT. V lost 4 bases, J lost 6 bases, and 12 bases lay in between. The CDR3 coding sequence is TGTGCCAGCAGTGTCTGGGGAGTCGCCGGGGAGCTGTTTTTT. This sequence encodes CASSVWGVAGELFF.

V gene TRBV6-5 combines with J gene TRBJ2-5; TRBD2 matches at 11 bases. Looked up from germline, CDR1 is MNHEY and CDR2 is SVGAGI. This CDR3 is 16 amino acids long. V shed 1 base and J 1 base; nucleotides not matched to a gene: 2. The CDR3 loop reads CASSYFLAGGQETQYF. DNA of the CDR3: TGTGCCAGCAGTTACTTCCTAGCGGGGGGCCAAGAGACCCAGTACTTC.

This chain connects TRBV18 to TRBJ1-1, with 9 bases aligning to TRBD1. The CDR3 length is 14 residues. Trimming at V came to 4 bases and at J to 7 bases, leaving 7 bases not matched to a gene. Germline lookup yields CDR1 KGHSH and CDR2 LQKENI. In DNA form, the CDR3 reads TGTGCCAGCTCACTTCTGACAGGGGGTCATGAAGCTTTCTTT. Amino acid sequence: CASSLLTGGHEAFF.

The chain combines TRBV7-2 with TRBJ2-7; D call uncertain. The CDR3 is 16 amino acids. Trimming pared 6 bases from V and 3 bases from J, leaving 21 bases between. The V gene's germline CDR1 is SGHTA and CDR2 FQGNSA. The CDR3 loop is CASSSTGARSYYEQYF. CDR3 sequence (DNA): TGTGCCAGCAGTTCAACCGGAGCTCGGTCCTACTACGAGCAGTACTTC.

The chain has TRBV5-1 and TRBJ2-7; D remains ambiguous. This CDR3 contains 12 residues. Germline assignment: CDR1 SGHRS and CDR2 YFSETQ. Trimming stripped 9 bases from V and 0 bases from J, with 10 bases between. The chain's CDR3 is CATRNSSYEQYF. The DNA of the CDR3 is TGCGCCACCCGGAACAGCTCCTACGAGCAGTACTTC.

The chain uses TRBV27 and TRBJ2-2; tentatively, D is TRBD1 (6 bases). Germline CDR1 MNHEY, CDR2 SMNVEV (reference sequence). The CDR3 totals 15 residues. Between the trimmed V and J ends, which lost 3 bases and 4 bases, there was a span of 12 bases. The CDR3 region is CASSFTPGVTGELFF. The CDR3 DNA reads TGTGCCAGCAGTTTTACACCAGGGGTCACCGGGGAGCTGTTTTTT.

The chain links TRBV5-6 to TRBJ2-3; TRBD2 matches 12 bases. The germline V gene has CDR1 SGHDT and CDR2 YYEEEE. The CDR3 contains 17 residues. Germline trimming cut 3 bases from V and 5 bases from J; bases unmatched to any gene: 10. The CDR3 region has the DNA TGTGCCAGCAGCTCTCTTGGACTAGCGGGGTCCGGAGATACGCAGTATTTT. It translates to CASSSLGLAGSGDTQYF.